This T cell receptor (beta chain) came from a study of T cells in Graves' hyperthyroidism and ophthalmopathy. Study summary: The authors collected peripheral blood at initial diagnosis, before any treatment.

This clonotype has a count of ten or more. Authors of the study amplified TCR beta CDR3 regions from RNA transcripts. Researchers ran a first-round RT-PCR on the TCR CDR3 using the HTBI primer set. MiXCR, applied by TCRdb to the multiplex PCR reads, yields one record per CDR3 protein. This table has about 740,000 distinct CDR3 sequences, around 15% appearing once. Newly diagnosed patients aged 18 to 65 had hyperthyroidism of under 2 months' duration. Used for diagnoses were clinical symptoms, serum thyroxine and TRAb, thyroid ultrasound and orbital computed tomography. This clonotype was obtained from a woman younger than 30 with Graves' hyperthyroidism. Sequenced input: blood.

The CDR3 nucleotides are TGTGCCAGCAGCGACAGGGATCCCTACGAGCAGTACTTC. Translating gives CASSDRDPYEQYF. The V call is TRBV28, the J call TRBJ2-7, with 7 nucleotides matching TRBD1. The CDR3 length is 13 residues. The V gene end was trimmed by 6 bases and the J gene end by 2 bases; junction bases not matched to a gene: 4. The germline V gene has CDR1 MDHEN and CDR2 SYDVKM.